This T cell receptor beta chain emerged from a study of T cells after yellow fever vaccination. General study findings and limits: Post-booster repertoires again held most primary-vaccination clones (roughly 95% CD4, roughly 89% CD8). Among all clonotypes, a small share was observed in both CD4 and CD8 compartments. Abundant clonotypes from the bulk population could contaminate FACS-sorted repertoires.

A word on this clonotype: Its antigen is not known.

UMIs and a universal primer site were added when TCR cDNA was made by 5'RACE template switching. TCRdb analysed the 5' RACE reads with MiXCR anew, one entry per CDR3 protein. Of 250,000 to 400,000 distinct CDR3 sequences listed, approximately 4% were seen once; the top ten hold roughly 24%. The V gene's germline CDR1 is SGHDT and CDR2 YYEEEE. This CDR3 has 14 residues. Trimming cost V 3 bases and J 5 bases, with 14 bases left between them. The sequenced sample was PBMCs, obtained 5 days after the yellow fever booster vaccination. The rearrangement links TRBV5-6 to TRBJ1-2, with a weak D call TRBD1 (5 bases). The receptor was isolated from a man younger than 35 who received the YFV17D yellow fever vaccine. CDR3 bases: TGTGCCAGCAGCTCGGCCCGGGGCGGATATGGCTACACCTTC. This codes for CASSSARGGYGYTF.